This T cell receptor (beta chain) was recorded in a study of T cell responses to AZD1222 COVID-19 vaccine. Study-wide results and caveats: Spike regions recognized by vaccine-associated CD4 TCRs spanned the protein, led by 160-218 and 743-854. Females outnumbered males among donors, who were mostly white British; clonal diversity was possibly underestimated.

This CDR3 has 15 residues. V gave up 5 bases and J gave up 7 bases, with 17 bases separating them. Germline lookup yields CDR1 LNHNV and CDR2 YYDKDF (reference sequence). Sequencing was performed with immunoSEQ multiplex PCR; in TCRdb, only in-frame clones are kept and a portion is missing. There are approximately 100,000 clones in the sample; around 92% occur only once, and 2.8% lies in the top ten. In regard to this clone: As yet, its antigen is unknown.

This TCR was recovered from an adult in good health. V and J are TRBV15 and TRBJ1-4, with a weak D call TRBD1 (5 bases). The sample here was peripheral blood, taken on day 0 of MenACWY control vaccination. This chain's CDR3 is CATSSTGTLGEKLFF. Written as DNA, the CDR3 is TGTGCCACCAGCTCAACCGGGACCCTAGGTGAAAAACTGTTTTTT.